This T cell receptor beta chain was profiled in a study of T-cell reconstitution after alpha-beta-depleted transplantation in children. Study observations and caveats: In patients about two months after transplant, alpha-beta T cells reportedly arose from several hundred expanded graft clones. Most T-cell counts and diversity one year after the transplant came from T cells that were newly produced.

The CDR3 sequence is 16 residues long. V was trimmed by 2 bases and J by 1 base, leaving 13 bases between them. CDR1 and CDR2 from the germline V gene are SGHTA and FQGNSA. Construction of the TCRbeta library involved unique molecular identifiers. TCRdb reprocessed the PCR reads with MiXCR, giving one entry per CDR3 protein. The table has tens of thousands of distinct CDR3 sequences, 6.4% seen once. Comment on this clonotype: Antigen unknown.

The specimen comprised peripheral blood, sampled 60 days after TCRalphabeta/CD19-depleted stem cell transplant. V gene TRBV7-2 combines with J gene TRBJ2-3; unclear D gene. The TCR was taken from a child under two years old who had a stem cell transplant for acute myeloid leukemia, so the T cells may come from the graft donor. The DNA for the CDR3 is TGTGCCAGCAGCTTAATTGGGTTAAGAGGCACAGATACGCAGTATTTT. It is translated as CASSLIGLRGTDTQYF.